Listed below are T cell receptor beta chains from one sample, sequenced in a study of lymphopenia after photon versus proton radiotherapy. Profiled with immunoSEQ multiplex PCR; TCRdb holds only in-frame clones, not every one. The sample consists of about 160,000 clones, approximately 91% of them appearing once. Sequences were derived from peripheral blood, sampled from a patient treated with photon-based radiotherapy. These receptors all stem from a man aged 50 or older with gastric cancer. CDR3s include the opening cysteine and the closing phenylalanine or tryptophan. The order of the fields is J gene, D gene, V gene, clone size, CDR3 DNA, CDR3 protein. The D gene is left open where the match is weak. Clone size is stated in some rows and not others, as once, few, many or a class when expanded.

TRBJ2-7 - TRBV27 once TGTGCCACCTCGTATGGTGCGGGCCGACTCTACGAGCAGTACTTC CATSYGAGRLYEQYF
TRBJ1-2 - TRBV15 - TGTGCCACCAGCAGAGGCCCCAGGGATGGCTACACCTTC CATSRGPRDGYTF
TRBJ1-1 - TRBV18 - TGTGCCAGCTCACCAATGCGAATGAACACTGAAGCTTTCTTT CASSPMRMNTEAFF
TRBJ1-5 - TRBV19 - TGTGCCAGTAGTATATCGACAGGCCAGGGCCTCGGGGCCCAGCATTTT CASSISTGQGLGAQHF
TRBJ2-2 TRBD1 TRBV30 - TGTGCCTGGAGTGGAGAGGCAGGGGGATTCGCCGGGGAGCTGTTTTTT CAWSGEAGGFAGELFF
TRBJ2-1 - TRBV7-2 - TGTGCCAGCAGCTTACGGTCCGGGGCAGACAATGAGCAGTTCTTC CASSLRSGADNEQFF
TRBJ2-3 TRBD2 TRBV27 - TGTGCCAGCAGCCCGACTAGCGGGAAAATAAATACGCAGTATTTT CASSPTSGKINTQYF
TRBJ2-7 TRBD1 TRBV6-1 - TGTGCCAGCAGCCGGGACAGGGATTTGTACGAGCAGTACTTC CASSRDRDLYEQYF
TRBJ1-1 TRBD1 TRBV15 - TGTGCCACCAGCAGAGGGGCACAGGGGGGGAACACTGAAGCTTTCTTT CATSRGAQGGNTEAFF
TRBJ1-1 - TRBV5-4 - TGTGCCAGCAGTTCAGGGACACAAGGTGAAGCTTTCTTT CASSSGTQGEAFF
TRBJ1-5 TRBD1 TRBV30 - TGTGCCTGGAAGGGGGGGACAGGCAATCAGCCCCAGCATTTT CAWKGGTGNQPQHF
TRBJ2-1 - TRBV16 - TGTGCCAGCCGGGGGACCATGGGTGTAAATGAGCAGTTCTTC CASRGTMGVNEQFF
TRBJ2-6 TRBD1 TRBV5-4 - TGTGCCAGCAGCCGGGACAGGGGGAGAGCTGGGGCCAACGTCCTGACTTTC CASSRDRGRAGANVLTF
TRBJ1-1 - TRBV20-1 - TGCAGTGCCCGAGGGGGGGTGGCTTTCTTT CSARGGVAFF
TRBJ2-6 TRBD2 TRBV5-1 - TGCGCCAGCAGCGGGACTAGCGGGACATCTGGGGCCAACGTCCTGACTTTC CASSGTSGTSGANVLTF
TRBJ1-2 - TRBV28 few TGTGCCAGCAGTTTATACAGGGCTTTCGATATAGGCTACACCTTC CASSLYRAFDIGYTF
TRBJ1-2 TRBD1 TRBV7-2 - TGTGCCAGCAGCTTAGACTGGGACAGGGTGAACTATGGCTACACCTTC CASSLDWDRVNYGYTF